This T cell receptor (beta chain) was sequenced in a study of early T cells in non-severe SARS-CoV-2 infection. Study in general: Chains were unpaired, as sequencing was done on bulk RNA from unsorted whole blood.

Study-level findings and limits: Using VDJdb, the matching emphasized anti-spike CD8 responses while missing private and CD4 specificities.

Researchers attached unique molecular identifiers to individual cDNA molecules. Each CDR3 protein is one row after TCRdb ran MiXCR on the 5' RACE reads. The data hold tens of thousands of distinct CDR3 sequences, with 3.6% observed a single time. This clonotype was recorded many times. The antigen is not known. CDR3 size: 18 residues. Germline CDR1 and CDR2: SGHTA and FQGNSA. V gave up 0 bases and J gave up 2 bases; unmatched junction bases: 3. The sample comprised whole blood. The origin of this receptor is an adult who was a healthcare worker with PCR-confirmed SARS-CoV-2 infection or an uninfected control (not recorded which). The rearrangement links TRBV7-2 to TRBJ2-6, with 11 bases lining up with TRBD2. The DNA of the CDR3 is TGTGCCAGCAGCTTAGCTAGCGGGAGGGCCGCTGGGGCCAACGTCCTGACTTTC. It codes for CASSLASGRAAGANVLTF.